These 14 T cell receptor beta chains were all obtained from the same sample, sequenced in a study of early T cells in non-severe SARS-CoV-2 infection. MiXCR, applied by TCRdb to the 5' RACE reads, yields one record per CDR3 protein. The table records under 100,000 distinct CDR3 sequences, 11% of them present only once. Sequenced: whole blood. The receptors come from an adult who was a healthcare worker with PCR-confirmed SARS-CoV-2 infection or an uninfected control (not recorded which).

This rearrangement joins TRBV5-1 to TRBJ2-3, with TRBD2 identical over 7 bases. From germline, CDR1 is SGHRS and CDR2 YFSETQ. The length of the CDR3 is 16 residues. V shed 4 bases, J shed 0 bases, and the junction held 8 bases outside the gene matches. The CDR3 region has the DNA TGCGCCAGCAGCGCGGGGGTTCACCCAAGCACAGATACGCAGTATTTT. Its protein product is CASSAGVHPSTDTQYF.

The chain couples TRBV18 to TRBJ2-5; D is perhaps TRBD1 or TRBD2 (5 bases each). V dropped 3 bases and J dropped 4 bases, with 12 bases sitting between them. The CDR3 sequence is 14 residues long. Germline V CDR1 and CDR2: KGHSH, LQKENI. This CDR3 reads CASSPQTGPETQYF. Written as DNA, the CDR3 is TGTGCCAGCTCACCTCAGACGGGGCCAGAGACCCAGTACTTC.

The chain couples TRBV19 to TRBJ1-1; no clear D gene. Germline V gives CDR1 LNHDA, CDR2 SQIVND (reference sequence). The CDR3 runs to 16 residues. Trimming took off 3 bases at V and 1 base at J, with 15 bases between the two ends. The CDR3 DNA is TGTGCCAGTAGTATTACTTCCGGGCGGCCGAACACTGAAGCTTTCTTT. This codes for CASSITSGRPNTEAFF.

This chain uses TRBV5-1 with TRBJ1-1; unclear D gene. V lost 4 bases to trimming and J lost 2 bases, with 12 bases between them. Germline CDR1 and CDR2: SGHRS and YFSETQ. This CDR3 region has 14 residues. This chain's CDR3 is CASSKQRPNTEAFF. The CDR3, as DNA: TGCGCCAGCAGCAAACAGCGGCCTAACACTGAAGCTTTCTTT.

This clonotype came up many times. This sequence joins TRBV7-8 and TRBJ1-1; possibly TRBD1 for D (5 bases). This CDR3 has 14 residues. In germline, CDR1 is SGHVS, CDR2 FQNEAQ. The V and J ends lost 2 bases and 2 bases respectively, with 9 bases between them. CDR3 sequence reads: CASSLRQTNTEAFF. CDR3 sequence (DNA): TGTGCCAGCAGCTTAAGACAGACTAACACTGAAGCTTTCTTT.

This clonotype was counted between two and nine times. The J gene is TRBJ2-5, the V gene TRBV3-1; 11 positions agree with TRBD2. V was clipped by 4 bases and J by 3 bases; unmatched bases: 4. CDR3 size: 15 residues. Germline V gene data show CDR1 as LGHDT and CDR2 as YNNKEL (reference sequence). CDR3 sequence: CASSRKGLAEETQYF. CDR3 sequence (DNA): TGTGCCAGCAGCCGCAAGGGACTAGCGGAAGAGACCCAGTACTTC.

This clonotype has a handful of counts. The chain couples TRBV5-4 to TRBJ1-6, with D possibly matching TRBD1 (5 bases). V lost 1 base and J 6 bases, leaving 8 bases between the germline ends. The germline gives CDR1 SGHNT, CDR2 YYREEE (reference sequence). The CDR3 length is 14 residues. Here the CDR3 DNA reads TGTGCCAGCAGCTTGAACCAGGGTAATTCACCCCTCCACTTT. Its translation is CASSLNQGNSPLHF.

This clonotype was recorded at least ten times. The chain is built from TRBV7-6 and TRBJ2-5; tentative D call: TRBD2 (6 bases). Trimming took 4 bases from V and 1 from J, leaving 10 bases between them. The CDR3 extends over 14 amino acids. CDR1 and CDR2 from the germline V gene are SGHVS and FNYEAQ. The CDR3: CASSSTLAQETQYF. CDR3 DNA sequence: TGTGCCAGCAGCTCGACACTAGCCCAAGAGACCCAGTACTTC.

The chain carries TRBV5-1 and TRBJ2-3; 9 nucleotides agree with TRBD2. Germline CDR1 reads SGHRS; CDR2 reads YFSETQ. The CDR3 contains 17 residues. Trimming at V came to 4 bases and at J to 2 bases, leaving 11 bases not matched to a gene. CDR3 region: CASSTQPASGITDTQYF. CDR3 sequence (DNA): TGCGCCAGCAGCACTCAACCGGCTAGCGGGATCACAGATACGCAGTATTTT.

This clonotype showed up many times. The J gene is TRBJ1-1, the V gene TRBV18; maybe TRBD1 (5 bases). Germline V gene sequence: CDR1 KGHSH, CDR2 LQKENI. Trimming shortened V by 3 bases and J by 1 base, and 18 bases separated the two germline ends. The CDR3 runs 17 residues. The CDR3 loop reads CASSPFPRARANTEAFF. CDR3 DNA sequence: TGTGCCAGCTCACCCTTCCCCAGGGCTCGTGCGAACACTGAAGCTTTCTTT. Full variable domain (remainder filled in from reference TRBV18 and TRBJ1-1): NAGVMQNPRHLVRRRGQEARLRCSPMKGHSHVYWYRQLPEEGLKFMVYLQKENIIDESGMPKERFSAEFPKEGPSILRIQQVVRGDSAAYFCASSPFPRARANTEAFFGQGTRLTVV.

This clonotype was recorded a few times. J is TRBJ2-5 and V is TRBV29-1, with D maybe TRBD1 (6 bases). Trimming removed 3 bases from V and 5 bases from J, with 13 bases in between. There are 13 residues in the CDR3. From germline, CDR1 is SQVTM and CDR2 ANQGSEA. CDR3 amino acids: CSVDPTGDETQYF. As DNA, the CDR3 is TGCAGCGTTGACCCGACAGGCGACGAGACCCAGTACTTC. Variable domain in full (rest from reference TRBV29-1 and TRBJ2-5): SAVISQKPSRDICQRGTSLTIQCQVDSQVTMMFWYRQQPGQSLTLIATANQGSEATYESGFVIDKFPISRPNLTFSTLTVSNMSPEDSSIYLCSVDPTGDETQYFGPGTRLLVL.

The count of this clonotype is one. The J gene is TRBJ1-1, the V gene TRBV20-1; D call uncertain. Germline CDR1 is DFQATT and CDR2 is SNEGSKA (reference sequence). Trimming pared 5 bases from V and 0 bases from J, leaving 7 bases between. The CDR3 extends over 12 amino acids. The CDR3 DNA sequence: TGCAGTGCTCGTGCCGTGAACACTGAAGCTTTCTTT. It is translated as CSARAVNTEAFF.

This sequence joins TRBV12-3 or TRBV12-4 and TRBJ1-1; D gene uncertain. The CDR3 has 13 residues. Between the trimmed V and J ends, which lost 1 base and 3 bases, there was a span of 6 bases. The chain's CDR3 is CASSLVSDTEAFF. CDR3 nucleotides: TGTGCCAGCAGTTTAGTATCGGACACTGAAGCTTTCTTT.

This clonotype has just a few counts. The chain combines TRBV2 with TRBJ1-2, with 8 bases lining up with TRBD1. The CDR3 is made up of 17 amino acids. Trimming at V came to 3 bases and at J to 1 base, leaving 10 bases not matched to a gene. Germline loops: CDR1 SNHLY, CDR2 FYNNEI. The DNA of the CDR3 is TGTGCCAGCAGTGAGCCGACAGGGGCCGAGTATAACTATGGCTACACCTTC. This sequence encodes CASSEPTGAEYNYGYTF.